The entry that follows covers one T cell receptor beta chain sequence. The antigen is unknown. Treatment given: some 20 received Ad26.COV2.S at low or high dose, single or two shots; several received placebo; per-sample allocation not given. The samples date from day 63 after the first vaccine or placebo injection. This CDR3 has 15 amino acids. V shed 6 bases and J 7 bases; nucleotides not matched to a gene: 9. Germline assignment: CDR1 SGHTA and CDR2 FQGNSA. The data derive from a study of Ad26.COV2.S vaccination and SARS-CoV-2 variants. General study results and limits: People who got the vaccine or the placebo had similar non-spike TCR breadth. Greater spike-specific TCR breadth was seen in vaccine recipients than in placebo recipients.

The method was immunoSEQ multiplex PCR; TCRdb's version includes in-frame clones alone and lacks a portion of them. The data contain around 300,000 clones, approximately 86% of them singletons. This chain links TRBV7-2 with TRBJ2-1, with TRBD2 identical over 10 bases. The source of this sequence is a person between 18 and 60 years old who received the Ad26.COV2.S COVID-19 vaccine or a placebo. Sample: peripheral blood, taken in a trial of Ad26.COV2.S vaccine versus placebo. This CDR3 reads CASSTSGRAFNEQFF. As DNA, the CDR3 is TGTGCCAGCAGTACGAGCGGGAGGGCCTTTAATGAGCAGTTCTTC.